Given below is one T cell receptor (beta chain) in context. These data come from a study of T cells after somatic rescue of genetic block. Trimming removed 6 bases at V and 5 bases at J, with 11 bases between. Germline values: CDR1 MNHNS, CDR2 SASEGT. The CDR3 totals 13 residues. Clones were sequenced by immunoSEQ multiplex PCR, and TCRdb holds only the in-frame ones, with some missing. Among tens of thousands of clones listed, 92% were seen once. The TCR originated in a man between 35 and 55 years old. The sample taken for sequencing was peripheral blood mononuclear cells (PBMCs). This chain uses TRBV6-1 with TRBJ1-5; a possible D gene is TRBD1 (5 bases). CDR3 sequence reads: CASSPGPDQPQHF. DNA of the CDR3: TGTGCCAGCAGCCCGGGACCAGATCAGCCCCAGCATTTT.